The 15 T cell receptor beta chains reported below all come from one sample, sequenced in a study of shared clonotypes between healthy human individuals. Sequencing was performed with immunoSEQ multiplex PCR; in TCRdb, only in-frame clones are kept and a portion is missing. Of about 2.5 million clones listed, around 93% were seen once; the top ten hold 0.37%. Material: naive CD4+ T cells from PBMCs. Subset here: CD45RA+ positively selected. The receptors come from a man aged 18-30 years in good health. Some clones in this sample may be carry-over from other donors' samples.

The chain is built from TRBV14 and TRBJ2-7; 11 nucleotides line up with TRBD1. Germline V gene data show CDR1 as SGHDN and CDR2 as FVKESK. Germline trimming cut 4 bases from V and 3 bases from J; bases unmatched to any gene: 14. The CDR3 is made up of 18 amino acids. The CDR3 DNA sequence: TGTGCCAGCAGCCGGATGCCTATGGACAGGGGGCTTAACTACGAGCAGTACTTC. Its translation is CASSRMPMDRGLNYEQYF.

This clone was counted a single time. The chain has TRBV10-2 and TRBJ2-7; TRBD2 agrees at 11 bases. The J segment lost 0 bases and the V segment lost 6 bases, leaving 7 bases of the junction unmatched. The CDR3 consists of 16 residues. Per the germline V gene, CDR1 is WSHSY and CDR2 is SAAADI. This CDR3 is CASRGTSGLLSYEQYF. CDR3 bases: TGCGCCAGCAGGGGGACTAGCGGTCTTCTCTCCTACGAGCAGTACTTC.

The chain employs TRBV2 and TRBJ1-5, with TRBD1 as a possible D gene (5 bases). Trimming removed 4 bases at V and 7 bases at J, with 17 bases between. The CDR3 extends over 15 amino acids. Germline V gene data show CDR1 as SNHLY and CDR2 as FYNNEI. The CDR3 spells CASSGTLRGVQPQHF. CDR3 DNA: TGTGCCAGCAGTGGAACTCTAAGAGGGGTACAGCCCCAGCATTTT.

The rearrangement uses TRBV19 and TRBJ1-1, with D maybe TRBD1 (6 bases). Trimming pared 3 bases from V and 6 bases from J, leaving 14 bases between. Germline V gene lookup returns CDR1 LNHDA and CDR2 SQIVND (reference sequence). The CDR3 loop spans 14 amino acids. The CDR3, as DNA: TGTGCCAGTAGTATGACAGGCAGAGGCTCTGAAGCTTTCTTT. This codes for CASSMTGRGSEAFF.

The CDR3 spells CASSESRTSVPYEQYF. Written as DNA, the CDR3 is TGTGCCAGCAGTGAAAGCCGGACTAGCGTACCCTACGAGCAGTACTTC. The chain employs TRBV2 and TRBJ2-7; 9 bases agree with TRBD2. Germline V lookup: CDR1 SNHLY, CDR2 FYNNEI. The length of the CDR3 is 16 residues. After removal of 2 bases from V and 2 bases from J, the junction contained 7 bases not matched to a gene.

The rearrangement links TRBV5-1 to TRBJ2-1; 13 bases fit TRBD2. The V and J ends lost 0 bases and 5 bases, in that order; junction bases with no gene match: 11. Germline V gives CDR1 SGHRS, CDR2 YFSETQ. This CDR3 region has 19 residues. CDR3 nucleotides: TGCGCCAGCAGCTTGGCCGTCCCGGGACTAGCGGGAAACGACAATGAGCAGTTCTTC. Its protein product is CASSLAVPGLAGNDNEQFF.

This CDR3 reads CASHRYNEQFF. CDR3 sequence (DNA): TGTGCCAGCCACCGGTACAATGAGCAGTTCTTC. V is TRBV18 and J is TRBJ2-1; D remains unclear. V was clipped by 8 bases and J by 4 bases, with 6 bases between them. CDR3 length equals 11 residues. From germline, CDR1 is KGHSH and CDR2 LQKENI. Filled out from reference TRBV18 and TRBJ2-1, the complete variable domain reads NAGVMQNPRHLVRRRGQEARLRCSPMKGHSHVYWYRQLPEEGLKFMVYLQKENIIDESGMPKERFSAEFPKEGPSILRIQQVVRGDSAAYFCASHRYNEQFFGPGTRLTVL.

The CDR3 loop is CASSLTGVGETQYF. CDR3 in DNA: TGTGCCAGCAGCTTGACAGGGGTTGGAGAGACCCAGTACTTC. The J gene is TRBJ2-5, the V gene TRBV7-9; 8 bases agree with TRBD1. With V trimmed by 3 bases and J by 4 bases, 4 bases remained unmatched. This CDR3 has 14 amino acids. Germline assignment: CDR1 SEHNR and CDR2 FQNEAQ (reference sequence).

As concerns this clone: The sample holds other DNA sequences that translate to the same CDR3. The genes are TRBV6-1 and TRBJ2-7; D is perhaps TRBD2 (6 bases). Germline V gene sequence: CDR1 MNHNS, CDR2 SASEGT. The CDR3 runs to 14 residues. V dropped 2 bases and J dropped 2 bases, with 10 bases sitting between them. In nucleotides, the CDR3 is TGTGCCAGCAGTGAATTTGGAGGGACCTACGAGCAGTACTTC. Amino acids: CASSEFGGTYEQYF.

The chain links TRBV9 to TRBJ1-1, with D possibly being TRBD1 (5 bases). V was pared by 4 bases and J by 5 bases, with 18 bases between. The CDR3 extends over 15 amino acids. Germline values: CDR1 SGDLS, CDR2 YYNGEE. This CDR3 reads CASSSRLRVETEAFF. DNA of the CDR3: TGTGCCAGCAGCTCCCGCCTCAGGGTCGAAACTGAAGCTTTCTTT.

The chain couples TRBV7-3 to TRBJ1-5; no firm D call. Trimming took 4 bases from V and 9 from J, leaving 16 bases between them. Germline CDR1 SGHTA, CDR2 FQGTGA. The CDR3 has 14 residues. CDR3 sequence: CASSSHLSYLPQHF. CDR3 coding DNA: TGTGCCAGCAGCTCACATCTCTCTTATTTGCCCCAGCATTTT.

The V call is TRBV5-1, the J call TRBJ2-7; D not resolved. This CDR3 is built from 15 residues. V lost 4 bases to trimming and J lost 0 bases, with 14 bases between them. Germline values: CDR1 SGHRS, CDR2 YFSETQ. This CDR3 reads CASSPVSGSSYEQYF. DNA of the CDR3: TGCGCCAGCAGCCCAGTCTCGGGTAGCTCCTACGAGCAGTACTTC.

This chain joins TRBV7-9 and TRBJ2-7; D may correspond to TRBD1 or TRBD2 (5 bases each). Germline V gene sequence: CDR1 SEHNR, CDR2 FQNEAQ (reference sequence). The V end was cut by 5 bases, the J end by 10 bases, with 15 bases between. The CDR3 contains 12 residues. The CDR3 loop reads CASSPQGGLQYF. As DNA, the CDR3 is TGTGCCAGCAGCCCCCAGGGTGGACTCCAGTACTTC.

The chain recombines TRBV7-9 with TRBJ2-5; 9 bases are shared with TRBD1. The CDR3 is 15 residues long. The V segment lost 7 bases and the J segment 0 bases; nucleotides outside the gene matches: 6. The V gene's germline CDR1 is SEHNR and CDR2 FQNEAQ (reference sequence). Written as DNA, the CDR3 is TGTGCCAGCACCCCGGGACAGGGTTACCAAGAGACCCAGTACTTC. Amino acid sequence: CASTPGQGYQETQYF.

The V gene is TRBV28, the J gene TRBJ2-7; D might be TRBD1 or TRBD2, each matching 5 bases. V was trimmed by 4 bases and J by 5 bases, leaving 9 bases between them. There are 12 residues in the CDR3. Germline loops: CDR1 MDHEN, CDR2 SYDVKM. The CDR3 region is CASSWGSNEQYF. CDR3 DNA: TGTGCCAGCAGTTGGGGGAGCAACGAGCAGTACTTC.